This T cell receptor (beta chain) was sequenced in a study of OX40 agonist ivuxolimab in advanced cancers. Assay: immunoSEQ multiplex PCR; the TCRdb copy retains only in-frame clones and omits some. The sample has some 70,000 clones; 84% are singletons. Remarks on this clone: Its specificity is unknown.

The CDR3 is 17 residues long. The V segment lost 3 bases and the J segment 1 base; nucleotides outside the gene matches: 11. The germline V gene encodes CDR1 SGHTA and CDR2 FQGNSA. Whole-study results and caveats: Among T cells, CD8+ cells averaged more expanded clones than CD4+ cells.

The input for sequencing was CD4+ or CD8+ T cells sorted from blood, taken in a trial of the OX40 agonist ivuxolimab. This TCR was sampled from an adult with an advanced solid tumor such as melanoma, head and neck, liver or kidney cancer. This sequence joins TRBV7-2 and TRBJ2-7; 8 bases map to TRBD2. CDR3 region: CASSFRTGGTPSYEQYF. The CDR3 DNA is TGTGCCAGCAGCTTCAGAACGGGAGGGACACCGTCCTACGAGCAGTACTTC.